This T cell receptor (beta chain) was recovered during a study of OX40 agonist ivuxolimab in advanced cancers. This CDR3 spans 12 amino acids. Trimming shortened V by 8 bases and J by 2 bases, and 10 bases separated the two germline ends. Germline CDR1 MNHEY, CDR2 SVGAGI. The repertoire was sequenced with immunoSEQ multiplex PCR; TCRdb's copy has only in-frame clones and lacks some. This sample has approximately 35,000 clones, with approximately 84% found just once. The rearrangement uses TRBV6-5 and TRBJ2-7; no firm D call. This material consisted of CD4+ or CD8+ T cells sorted from blood, taken in a trial of the OX40 agonist ivuxolimab. The source of this sequence is an adult with an advanced solid tumor such as melanoma, head and neck, liver or kidney cancer. DNA of the CDR3: TGTGCCAGCCAGGACGCCACCTACGAGCAGTACTTC. As protein: CASQDATYEQYF.